A selection of T cell receptor beta chains follows, all from one sample in a study of blood T cell repertoires in COVID-19. Sequenced by immunoSEQ multiplex PCR; TCRdb stores in-frame clones only, minus some. The profile covers roughly 110,000 clones, with approximately 90% appearing a single time and more than 0.9% taken by the ten largest. The sequenced sample consisted of peripheral blood. Receptor source: a woman under 40 with acute or convalescent COVID-19. Both conserved end residues are part of each CDR3. The order of the fields is CDR3 length, V gene, D gene, J gene, clone size, CDR3 protein, CDR3 DNA. D genes are given only for firm matches. Some rows have no size entry. The others give once, few or many, or a class for an expanded clone.

13	TRBV5-6	NA	TRBJ1-2	few	CASSLGGLEGYTF	TGTGCCAGCAGCTTGGGTGGCTTGGAGGGCTACACCTTC
15	TRBV9	TRBD1	TRBJ1-2	NA	CASSVTGGGNYGYTF	TGTGCCAGCAGCGTCACAGGGGGAGGCAACTATGGCTACACCTTC
16	TRBV4-3	NA	TRBJ1-3	NA	CASSQDRTDSGNTIYF	TGCGCCAGCAGCCAAGATAGGACAGACTCTGGAAACACCATATATTTT
14	TRBV19	TRBD1	TRBJ1-6	once	CASRGGPGNSPLHF	TGTGCCAGTAGAGGGGGCCCCGGAAATTCACCCCTCCACTTT
15	TRBV5-1	NA	TRBJ2-7	NA	CASSLVSGQGYEQYF	TGCGCCAGCAGCTTGGTTTCTGGGCAGGGCTACGAGCAGTACTTC
12	TRBV29-1	NA	TRBJ1-4	NA	CSVGDTNEKLFF	TGCAGCGTGGGAGATACGAATGAAAAACTGTTTTTT
13	TRBV28	NA	TRBJ2-5	NA	CASSLRGSETQYF	TGTGCCAGCAGTTTACGGGGGAGCGAGACCCAGTACTTC
14	TRBV10-2	NA	TRBJ2-1	once	CASSESPRPNEQFF	TGCGCCAGCAGTGAGTCGCCCAGGCCGAATGAGCAGTTCTTC
15	TRBV6-6	NA	TRBJ1-2	NA	CASSYLGQGKDGYTF	TGTGCCAGCAGTTACTTGGGGCAAGGGAAGGATGGCTACACCTTC
14	TRBV7-2	TRBD1	TRBJ1-6	NA	CASSSQTGNSPLHF	TGTGCCAGCAGCTCACAGACAGGGAATTCACCCCTCCACTTT
16	TRBV6-1	TRBD1	TRBJ1-6	NA	CASSAQGALDNSPLHF	TGTGCCAGCAGTGCACAGGGGGCTCTGGATAATTCACCCCTCCACTTT
17	TRBV11-2	NA	TRBJ1-1	NA	CASSLARRPFMNTEAFF	TGTGCCAGCAGCTTAGCCAGGCGACCGTTCATGAACACTGAAGCTTTCTTT
16	TRBV19	TRBD2	TRBJ2-7	NA	CASSNPGGLGADEQYF	TGTGCCAGTAGTAACCCGGGGGGACTAGGAGCCGACGAGCAGTACTTC
18	TRBV7-3	TRBD1	TRBJ1-1	NA	CASSPGNFWGQPNTEAFF	TGTGCCAGCAGCCCCGGTAATTTTTGGGGACAGCCAAACACTGAAGCTTTCTTT
13	TRBV6-5	NA	TRBJ2-5	NA	CASSYSGGKTQYF	TGTGCCAGCAGTTACTCTGGGGGGAAGACCCAGTACTTC
16	TRBV27	NA	TRBJ2-6	NA	CASSLSFGGGANVLTF	TGTGCCAGCAGTTTATCGTTTGGCGGTGGGGCCAACGTCCTGACTTTC
15	TRBV7-2	TRBD1	TRBJ1-6	NA	CASRRDSLKASPLHF	TGTGCCAGCCGTCGGGACAGTTTAAAGGCTTCACCCCTCCACTTT
16	TRBV5-4	NA	TRBJ1-4	NA	CASSPGTRATNEKLFF	TGTGCCAGCAGCCCGGGGACACGGGCAACTAATGAAAAACTGTTTTTT
16	TRBV7-9	TRBD2	TRBJ2-1	once	CASSGRAGEDYNEQFF	TGTGCCAGCAGCGGACGAGCGGGGGAGGACTACAATGAGCAGTTCTTC
14	TRBV15	TRBD1	TRBJ1-2	NA	CATSYQGQTYGYTF	TGTGCCACCAGCTATCAGGGACAGACTTATGGCTACACCTTC
14	TRBV28	NA	TRBJ1-1	NA	CASSKLGADTEAFF	TGTGCCAGCAGTAAACTGGGGGCTGACACTGAAGCTTTCTTT
15	TRBV4-3	TRBD2	TRBJ2-1	NA	CASSSRLAENNEQFF	TGCGCCAGCAGCTCCAGACTAGCGGAGAACAATGAGCAGTTCTTC
14	TRBV5-1	TRBD1	TRBJ2-7	once	CASSRQGVWDEQYF	TGCGCCAGCAGCAGACAGGGCGTATGGGACGAGCAGTACTTC
13	TRBV2	TRBD1	TRBJ1-2	NA	CATRIGGVYGYTF	TGTGCCACAAGGATAGGGGGCGTATATGGCTACACCTTC
15	TRBV7-2	TRBD2	TRBJ2-2	NA	CASSRTSGGPGELFF	TGTGCCAGCAGCCGTACTAGCGGGGGGCCCGGGGAGCTGTTTTTT
14	TRBV5-4	NA	TRBJ2-6	NA	CASSLELGANVLTF	TGTGCCAGCAGCTTGGAACTGGGGGCCAACGTCCTGACTTTC
14	TRBV4-3	NA	TRBJ2-7	NA	CASSQVQGTYEQYF	TGCGCCAGCAGCCAAGTGCAGGGTACCTACGAGCAGTACTTC
12	TRBV5-1	NA	TRBJ2-7	NA	CASSRDNYEQYF	TGCGCCAGCAGCCGGGACAACTACGAGCAGTACTTC
15	TRBV13	TRBD1	TRBJ2-3	NA	CASSYTDRDADTQYF	TGTGCCAGCAGCTACACGGACAGGGATGCAGATACGCAGTATTTT
15	TRBV5-5	TRBD2	TRBJ2-7	NA	CASSLLAGGPYEQYF	TGTGCCAGCAGCTTGCTAGCGGGAGGGCCTTACGAGCAGTACTTC
16	TRBV24-1	TRBD2	TRBJ2-7	NA	CATSEGAGTSSDEQYF	TGTGCCACCAGTGAGGGAGCCGGGACTAGTAGCGACGAGCAGTACTTC
13	TRBV3-1/TRBV3-2	NA	TRBJ1-1	NA	CASSRIRGTEAFF	TGTGCCAGCAGCCGCATTAGGGGGACAGAAGCTTTCTTT
15	TRBV6-2/TRBV6-3	TRBD2	TRBJ2-5	once	CASSYSSGRAETQYF	TGTGCCAGCAGTTACTCTAGCGGGAGGGCTGAGACCCAGTACTTC
15	TRBV6-5	TRBD1	TRBJ1-2	NA	CASSYSTQGAPGYTF	TGTGCCAGCAGTTACTCGACTCAGGGGGCGCCCGGCTACACCTTC
21	TRBV9	TRBD2	TRBJ2-1	NA	CASSVGPGPRRREGPYNEQFF	TGTGCCAGCAGCGTTGGCCCGGGCCCAAGACGGCGGGAGGGCCCCTACAATGAGCAGTTCTTC
10	TRBV28	NA	TRBJ2-5	NA	CASSFGTQYF	TGTGCCAGCAGTTTCGGGACCCAGTACTTC